This TCR beta chain came from a study of regulatory T cells in long-lasting Graves disease. Study-wide background: Prior antithyroid drug treatment in newly diagnosed Graves' patients lasted under 3 months.

Time point denoted: newly diagnosed GD, antithyroid drugs for less than 3 months. With RNA extracted from PBMCs as input, the TCR library was made. For TCR beta, libraries came from iRepertoire HTBI primers and Arm-PCR of CDR3 regions. TCRdb re-analysed the multiplex PCR reads in MiXCR, keeping a single row per CDR3 protein. The sample holds hundreds of thousands of distinct CDR3 sequences; about 16% are singletons and the top ten take more than 20%. This clonotype has only a few counts. CDR3 size: 14 residues. Per germline, CDR1 MNHEY and CDR2 SMNVEV (reference sequence). V lost 5 bases and J 8 bases, leaving 16 bases between the germline ends. This sample was shared with a second study, whose subject was T cells in Graves' hyperthyroidism and ophthalmopathy.

This specimen consisted of peripheral blood mononuclear cells (PBMCs), obtained at new diagnosis, from a patient treated with antithyroid drugs. J is TRBJ2-1 and V is TRBV27; D possibly corresponds to TRBD1 (6 bases). The clonotype comes from a woman aged 40 to 65 with Graves disease. CDR3 loop: CASSERTARDEQFF. The CDR3 DNA reads as TGTGCCAGCAGTGAGAGGACAGCTCGCGATGAGCAGTTCTTC.